The next 23 T cell receptor beta chains were all read from a single sample in a study of blood T cell repertoires in COVID-19. Sequencing was performed with immunoSEQ multiplex PCR; in TCRdb, only in-frame clones are kept and a portion is missing. The sample includes over 200,000 clones, around 78% of them seen just once. Sequencing used peripheral blood. These TCRs come from a woman aged 65 to 85 with active or convalescent COVID-19.

Remarks on this clone: Other DNA sequences in this sample translate to the same CDR3. The chain links TRBV24-1 to TRBJ2-7, with no clear D. V was clipped by 2 bases and J by 0 bases, with 4 bases between them. The CDR3 runs 13 residues. Germline V gene data show CDR1 as KGHDR and CDR2 as SFDVKD. Here the CDR3 reads CATSDSSSYEQYF. In DNA, the CDR3 is TGTGCCACCAGTGATTCCAGCTCCTACGAGCAGTACTTC.

This chain links TRBV4-1 with TRBJ1-2; TRBD1 aligns across 7 bases. The V segment lost 4 bases and the J segment 2 bases; nucleotides outside the gene matches: 7. CDR3 length: 15 amino acids. Germline V CDR1 and CDR2: MGHRA, YSYEKL. CDR3 coding DNA: TGCGCCAGCAGCCTAAGGACAGGTTCCAACTATGGCTACACCTTC. Translated: CASSLRTGSNYGYTF.

The rearrangement links TRBV29-1 to TRBJ2-7; 7 bases line up with TRBD2. CDR3 size: 16 residues. Losses at the gene ends were 3 bases for V and 2 bases for J; bases not matched to a gene: 13. Germline V gives CDR1 SQVTM, CDR2 ANQGSEA. The CDR3 region has the DNA TGCAGCGTTGAGGGGGAGCAGGGAGGGTTCCCCTACGAGCAGTACTTC. Amino acid sequence: CSVEGEQGGFPYEQYF.

The chain links TRBV28 to TRBJ2-4, with D possibly matching TRBD1 (6 bases). The germline gives CDR1 MDHEN, CDR2 SYDVKM. The V end was cut by 5 bases, the J end by 0 bases, with 14 bases between. The CDR3 is 16 amino acids. The CDR3 protein is CASSTHDRLAKNIQYF. The CDR3 coding sequence is TGTGCCAGCAGTACCCACGACAGGCTAGCCAAAAACATTCAGTACTTC. The whole variable domain, filled in from reference TRBV28 and TRBJ2-4, reads DVKVTQSSRYLVKRTGEKVFLECVQDMDHENMFWYRQDPGLGLRLIYFSYDVKMKEKGDIPEGYSVSREKKERFSLILESASTNQTSMYLCASSTHDRLAKNIQYFGAGTRLSVL.

In its sample, this clone was seen a few times. CDR3 DNA: TGTGCCAGCAGACGACAGGGGGCGTATCAGCCCCAGCATTTT. It specifies CASRRQGAYQPQHF. This sequence joins TRBV28 and TRBJ1-5, with 10 bases matching TRBD1. V dropped 6 bases and J dropped 5; count of bases not matched to a gene: 4. Germline values: CDR1 MDHEN, CDR2 SYDVKM. CDR3 length equals 14 residues.

This clone has more than one count but fewer than ten. This chain joins TRBV6-2 or TRBV6-3 and TRBJ1-1; a weak D match, TRBD1 (6 bases). This CDR3 is 14 amino acids long. V lost 5 bases and J lost 3, with 13 bases in between. In germline, CDR1 is MNHEY, CDR2 SVGEGT. The CDR3 reads CASSIRGPDTEAFF. The CDR3 nucleotides are TGTGCCAGCAGTATCAGGGGCCCCGACACTGAAGCTTTCTTT.

This clone occurred a few times. The chain recombines TRBV28 with TRBJ1-3, with D perhaps TRBD1 (6 bases). The V end was cut by 8 bases, the J end by 4 bases, with 18 bases between. This CDR3 region has 15 residues. The V gene's germline CDR1 is MDHEN and CDR2 SYDVKM. CDR3 bases: TGTGCCAGCCGCAGGGGATCAGGAGTCGGAAACACCATATATTTT. It yields the protein CASRRGSGVGNTIYF.

J is TRBJ2-7 and V is TRBV7-3; 9 bases map to TRBD2. Germline V gene data show CDR1 as SGHTA and CDR2 as FQGTGA. The CDR3 is made up of 14 amino acids. Unmatched junction bases numbered 4, after V lost 2 bases and J lost 5 bases. The CDR3 protein is CASSLAGGPHEQYF. The CDR3 bases are TGTGCCAGCAGCTTAGCGGGGGGGCCCCACGAGCAGTACTTC.

The rearrangement uses TRBV5-1 and TRBJ2-1, with 16 bases matching TRBD2. The length of the CDR3 is 18 residues. CDR1 and CDR2 (germline): SGHRS, YFSETQ. V gave up 5 bases and J gave up 3 bases; unmatched junction bases: 8. The CDR3 protein is CASRASGTSGRVYNEQFF. In DNA, the CDR3 is TGCGCCAGCAGGGCGTCCGGGACTAGCGGGAGGGTCTACAATGAGCAGTTCTTC. The full variable domain, completed using reference TRBV5-1 and TRBJ2-1, is KAGVTQTPRYLIKTRGQQVTLSCSPISGHRSVSWYQQTPGQGLQFLFEYFSETQRNKGNFPGRFSGRQFSNSRSEMNVSTLELGDSALYLCASRASGTSGRVYNEQFFGPGTRLTVL.

J is TRBJ1-1 and V is TRBV2; D unresolved. This CDR3 contains 13 residues. V was cut by 3 bases and J by 4 bases, with 9 bases left in between. Germline V gene data show CDR1 as SNHLY and CDR2 as FYNNEI. CDR3 in DNA: TGTGCCAGCAGTGATTCCGGGTTCACTGAAGCTTTCTTT. Translation: CASSDSGFTEAFF.

J is TRBJ1-1 and V is TRBV28; maybe TRBD1 (6 bases). The V end was cut by 6 bases, the J end by 0 bases, with 8 bases between. CDR3 length: 13 amino acids. Germline CDR1 and CDR2: MDHEN and SYDVKM. CDR3 coding DNA: TGTGCCAGCAGCCAGGGGTTGAACACTGAAGCTTTCTTT. Its protein is CASSQGLNTEAFF.

This sequence joins TRBV19 and TRBJ1-1; D possibly corresponds to TRBD1 (5 bases). The ends were cut back, 6 bases at V and 11 bases at J, with 13 bases in the middle. The germline V gene encodes CDR1 LNHDA and CDR2 SQIVND (reference sequence). The CDR3 is 11 amino acids. CDR3 region: CASSGGGGAFF. For the CDR3, the DNA is TGTGCCAGTAGCGGGGGAGGAGGTGCTTTCTTT.

This chain links TRBV28 with TRBJ2-7; 7 positions agree with TRBD1. This CDR3 is 13 amino acids long. Trimming cost V 3 bases and J 6 bases; bases outside gene matches: 5. CDR1 and CDR2 (germline): MDHEN, SYDVKM. CDR3 in amino acids: CASSFPRGLEQYF. For the CDR3, the DNA is TGTGCCAGCAGTTTTCCGAGGGGGCTCGAGCAGTACTTC.

The chain combines TRBV6-5 with TRBJ2-7; 10 nucleotides line up with TRBD1. The CDR3 is 16 amino acids. The germline V gene has CDR1 MNHEY and CDR2 SVGAGI. Unmatched junction bases numbered 8, after V lost 4 bases and J lost 2 bases. The DNA of the CDR3 is TGTGCCAGCAGTTCTGGGACAGGGGTGATTGCCTACGAGCAGTACTTC. Translating gives CASSSGTGVIAYEQYF.

The gene calls are TRBV5-1 and TRBJ1-4, with 7 bases identical to TRBD1. Unmatched junction bases numbered 4, after V lost 2 bases and J lost 6 bases. CDR1 and CDR2 (germline): SGHRS, YFSETQ. This CDR3 is built from 14 residues. The CDR3 here is CASSFFGTDEKLFF. In DNA form, the CDR3 reads TGCGCCAGCAGCTTCTTCGGGACAGATGAAAAACTGTTTTTT.

The CDR3 DNA is TGTGCCAGCAGCCAAGACAGTTATGGCTACACCTTC. This sequence encodes CASSQDSYGYTF. The genes are TRBV3-1 (or the pseudogene TRBV3-2) and TRBJ1-2; D is unclear. The germline V and J ends were trimmed by 0 bases and 5 bases, with 4 bases remaining between them. The CDR3 is 12 residues long. CDR1 and CDR2 from the germline V gene are LGHDT and YNNKEL (reference sequence).

This rearrangement joins TRBV28 to TRBJ2-7; unclear D gene. Trimming pared 8 bases from V and 2 bases from J, leaving 10 bases between. CDR3 size: 12 residues. Germline V gene sequence: CDR1 MDHEN, CDR2 SYDVKM. The CDR3 DNA reads as TGTGCCAGCGGGCCCGGTGCCTACGAGCAGTACTTC. Encoded protein: CASGPGAYEQYF.

The chain has TRBV14 and TRBJ2-5; TRBD2 matches at 7 bases. The V segment lost 5 bases and the J segment 3 bases; nucleotides outside the gene matches: 9. Germline assignment: CDR1 SGHDN and CDR2 FVKESK. CDR3 length: 15 residues. The CDR3 sequence is CASSARSGGEETQYF. CDR3 DNA: TGTGCCAGCAGCGCTCGGTCGGGGGGAGAAGAGACCCAGTACTTC.

The chain employs TRBV30 and TRBJ1-1; D is unresolved. Trimming cost V 2 bases and J 5 bases, with 12 bases left between them. Germline V gives CDR1 GTSNPN, CDR2 SVGIG (reference sequence). The CDR3 runs to 13 residues. The CDR3 loop reads CAWSTGRGTEAFF. Here the CDR3 DNA reads TGTGCCTGGAGTACCGGGCGGGGAACTGAAGCTTTCTTT.

The rearrangement uses TRBV5-1 and TRBJ2-1; TRBD2 aligns across 13 bases. This CDR3 spans 17 amino acids. V gave up 4 bases and J gave up 3 bases; unmatched junction bases: 7. Looked up from germline, CDR1 is SGHRS and CDR2 is YFSETQ. Here the CDR3 reads CASSTGLAGAVYNEQFF. CDR3 sequence (DNA): TGCGCCAGCAGCACAGGACTAGCGGGAGCAGTCTACAATGAGCAGTTCTTC. The variable domain in full, completed from reference TRBV5-1 and TRBJ2-1, reads KAGVTQTPRYLIKTRGQQVTLSCSPISGHRSVSWYQQTPGQGLQFLFEYFSETQRNKGNFPGRFSGRQFSNSRSEMNVSTLELGDSALYLCASSTGLAGAVYNEQFFGPGTRLTVL.

The V and J genes are TRBV5-1 and TRBJ1-3; tentative D call: TRBD1 (5 bases). The germline V gene encodes CDR1 SGHRS and CDR2 YFSETQ. The V end lost 0 bases, the J end lost 3 bases, and 10 bases lay between the germline ends. The CDR3 is made up of 15 amino acids. CDR3 nucleotide sequence: TGCGCCAGCAGCTTGGGAGCAGGGCATGGAAACACCATATATTTT. Translating gives CASSLGAGHGNTIYF. Full variable domain (missing parts from reference TRBV5-1 and TRBJ1-3): KAGVTQTPRYLIKTRGQQVTLSCSPISGHRSVSWYQQTPGQGLQFLFEYFSETQRNKGNFPGRFSGRQFSNSRSEMNVSTLELGDSALYLCASSLGAGHGNTIYFGEGSWLTVV.

In its sample, this clone was seen many times. The chain recombines TRBV7-9 with TRBJ2-2; TRBD2 agrees at 12 bases. The CDR3 has 16 amino acids. From germline, CDR1 is SEHNR and CDR2 FQNEAQ (reference sequence). Unmatched junction bases numbered 5, after V lost 5 bases and J lost 4 bases. The chain's CDR3 is CASSKTSGGITGELFF. In nucleotides, the CDR3 is TGTGCCAGCAGCAAGACTAGCGGGGGAATCACCGGGGAGCTGTTTTTT.

This clone has only one observation. The chain has TRBV11-2 and TRBJ2-7; 7 bases align to TRBD2. CDR1 SGHAT and CDR2 FQNNGV come from the germline V gene. The V segment lost 7 bases and the J segment 0 bases; nucleotides outside the gene matches: 9. The CDR3 spans 15 residues. The CDR3 loop reads CASKLFLAASYEQYF. Here the CDR3 DNA reads TGTGCCAGCAAGCTTTTCCTAGCGGCCTCCTACGAGCAGTACTTC.